This T cell receptor beta chain came from a study of blood T cell repertoires in COVID-19. This clone was detected a few times. CDR1 is KGHSH and CDR2 is LQKENI in the germline V gene. The CDR3 length is 15 residues. The trim removed 2 bases at V and 2 bases at J, leaving 3 bases unmatched. Participant-given clinical history determined each cohort assignment. Two negative PCRs, clearance, or symptom resolution characterized the recovered Cohort 3 donors. Profiling relied on immunoSEQ multiplex PCR, and the TCRdb table lists in-frame clones only, not all of them. This table holds some 170,000 clones, around four fifths found once.

The sample consisted of PBMCs or T cells enriched from blood (not recorded which). The genes are TRBV18 and TRBJ2-1, with 7 bases identical to TRBD2. This clonotype was sampled from a woman aged 45-65 years who had recovered from COVID-19. In nucleotides, the CDR3 is TGTGCCAGCTCACCAACCGCGGGAGCCTACAATGAGCAGTTCTTC. Amino acid sequence: CASSPTAGAYNEQFF.